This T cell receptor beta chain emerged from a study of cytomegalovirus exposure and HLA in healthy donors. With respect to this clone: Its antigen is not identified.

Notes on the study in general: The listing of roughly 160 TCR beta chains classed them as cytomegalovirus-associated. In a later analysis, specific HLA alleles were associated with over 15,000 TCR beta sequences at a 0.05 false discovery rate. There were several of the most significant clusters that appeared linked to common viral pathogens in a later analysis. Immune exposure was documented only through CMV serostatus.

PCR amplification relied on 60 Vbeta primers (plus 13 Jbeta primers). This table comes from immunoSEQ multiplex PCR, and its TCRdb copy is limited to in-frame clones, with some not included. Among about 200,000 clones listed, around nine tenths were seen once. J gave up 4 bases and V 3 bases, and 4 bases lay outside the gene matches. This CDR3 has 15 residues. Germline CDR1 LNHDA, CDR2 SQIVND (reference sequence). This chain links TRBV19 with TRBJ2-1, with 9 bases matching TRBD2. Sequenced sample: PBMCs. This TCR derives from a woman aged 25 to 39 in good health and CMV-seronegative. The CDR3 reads CASSMAGLAYNEQFF. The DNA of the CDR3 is TGTGCCAGTAGTATGGCGGGACTAGCTTACAATGAGCAGTTCTTC.